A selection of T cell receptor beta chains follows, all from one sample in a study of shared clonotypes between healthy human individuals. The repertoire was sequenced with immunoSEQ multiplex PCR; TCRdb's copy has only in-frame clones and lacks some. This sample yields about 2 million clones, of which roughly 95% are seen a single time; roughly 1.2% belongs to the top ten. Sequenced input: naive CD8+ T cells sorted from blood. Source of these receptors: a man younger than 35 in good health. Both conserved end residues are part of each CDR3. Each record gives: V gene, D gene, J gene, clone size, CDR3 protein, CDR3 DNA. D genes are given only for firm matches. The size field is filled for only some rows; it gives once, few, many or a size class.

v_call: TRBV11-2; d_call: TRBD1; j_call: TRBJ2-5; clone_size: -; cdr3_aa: CASSLSPDRGQETQYF; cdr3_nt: TGTGCCAGCAGCTTGAGTCCGGACAGGGGTCAAGAGACCCAGTACTTC
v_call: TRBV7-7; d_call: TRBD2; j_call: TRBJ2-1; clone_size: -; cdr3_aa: CASSLGVGGANEQFF; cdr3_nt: TGTGCTAGCAGCTTAGGCGTCGGGGGGGCTAATGAGCAGTTCTTC
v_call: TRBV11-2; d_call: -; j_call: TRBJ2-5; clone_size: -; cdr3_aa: CASTNARETQYF; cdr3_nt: TGTGCCAGCACAAACGCTCGAGAGACCCAGTACTTC
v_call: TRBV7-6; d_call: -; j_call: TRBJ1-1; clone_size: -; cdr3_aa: CASSLEAGMNTEAFF; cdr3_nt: TGTGCCAGCAGCTTAGAGGCGGGGATGAACACTGAAGCTTTCTTT
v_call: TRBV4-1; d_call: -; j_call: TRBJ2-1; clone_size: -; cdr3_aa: CASSLGMASSYNEQFF; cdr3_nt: TGCGCCAGCAGCCTGGGGATGGCTAGCTCCTACAATGAGCAGTTCTTC
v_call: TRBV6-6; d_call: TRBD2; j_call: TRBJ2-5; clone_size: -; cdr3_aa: CASSYPLAGEETQYF; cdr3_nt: TGTGCCAGCAGTTACCCACTAGCGGGAGAAGAGACCCAGTACTTC
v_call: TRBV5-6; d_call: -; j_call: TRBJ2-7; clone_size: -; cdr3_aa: CASSLGQGIYEQYF; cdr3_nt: TGTGCCAGCAGCTTGGGCCAGGGAATCTACGAGCAGTACTTC
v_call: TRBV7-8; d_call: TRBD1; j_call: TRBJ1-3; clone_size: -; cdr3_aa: CASSPGQALSGNTIYF; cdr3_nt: TGTGCCAGCAGCCCAGGACAGGCCCTCTCTGGAAACACCATATATTTT
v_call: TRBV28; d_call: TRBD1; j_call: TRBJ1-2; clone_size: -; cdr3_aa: CASRPQGDWTYGYTF; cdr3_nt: TGTGCCAGCAGGCCACAGGGGGATTGGACCTATGGCTACACCTTC
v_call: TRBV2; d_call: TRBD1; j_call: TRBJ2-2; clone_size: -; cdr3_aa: CASTPGQGFGELFF; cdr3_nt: TGTGCCAGCACCCCGGGACAGGGGTTCGGGGAGCTGTTTTTT
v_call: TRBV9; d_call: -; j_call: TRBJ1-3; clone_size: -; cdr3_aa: CASSADGGASGNTIYF; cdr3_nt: TGTGCCAGCAGCGCCGACGGGGGGGCTTCTGGAAACACCATATATTTT
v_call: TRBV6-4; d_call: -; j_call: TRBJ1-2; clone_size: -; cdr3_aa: CASSDGAGREGYTF; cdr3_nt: TGTGCCAGCAGTGACGGTGCAGGGAGGGAAGGCTACACCTTC
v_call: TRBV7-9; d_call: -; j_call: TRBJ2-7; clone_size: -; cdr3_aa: CASSRSYEQYF; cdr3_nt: TGTGCCAGCAGTCGATCCTACGAGCAGTACTTC
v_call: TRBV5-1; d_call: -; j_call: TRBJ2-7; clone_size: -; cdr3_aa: CASSSQGTTYEQYF; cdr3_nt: TGCGCCAGCAGTTCACAGGGGACTACCTACGAGCAGTACTTC
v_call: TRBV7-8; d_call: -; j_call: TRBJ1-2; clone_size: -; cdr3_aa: CASSLQGYGYTF; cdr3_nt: TGTGCCAGCAGCCTACAGGGTTATGGCTACACCTTC
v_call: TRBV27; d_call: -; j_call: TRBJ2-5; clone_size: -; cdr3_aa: CASSLGPWGAGETQYF; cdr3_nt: TGTGCCAGCAGTTTGGGGCCTTGGGGGGCCGGGGAGACCCAGTACTTC
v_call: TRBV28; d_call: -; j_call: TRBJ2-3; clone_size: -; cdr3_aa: CASSPTRNGPSTDTQYF; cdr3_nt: TGTGCCAGCAGCCCGACCCGTAATGGGCCTAGCACAGATACGCAGTATTTT
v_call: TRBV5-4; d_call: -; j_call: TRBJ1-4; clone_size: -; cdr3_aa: CASSLGGNEKLFF; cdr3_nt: TGTGCCAGCAGCTTGGGGGGTAATGAAAAACTGTTTTTT
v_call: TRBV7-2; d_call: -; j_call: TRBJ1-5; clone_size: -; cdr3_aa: CASSPGGQPQHF; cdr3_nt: TGTGCCAGCAGCCCAGGAGGTCAGCCCCAGCATTTT
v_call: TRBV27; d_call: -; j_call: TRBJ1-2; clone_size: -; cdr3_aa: CASSPRAHYGYTF; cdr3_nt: TGTGCCAGCAGTCCCCGGGCACACTATGGCTACACCTTC
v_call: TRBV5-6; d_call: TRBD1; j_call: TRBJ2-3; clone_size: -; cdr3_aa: CASSFFYTGESTDTQYF; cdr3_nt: TGTGCCAGCAGCTTTTTCTACACAGGGGAAAGCACAGATACGCAGTATTTT
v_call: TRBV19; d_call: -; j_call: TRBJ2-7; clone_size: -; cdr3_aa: CASSEAGGISYEQYF; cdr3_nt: TGTGCCAGTAGTGAGGCAGGGGGGATCTCCTACGAGCAGTACTTC
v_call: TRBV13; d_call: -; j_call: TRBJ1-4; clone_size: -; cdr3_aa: CASSLSRVPNEKLFF; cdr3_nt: TGTGCCAGCAGCTTAAGTAGGGTACCTAATGAAAAACTGTTTTTT
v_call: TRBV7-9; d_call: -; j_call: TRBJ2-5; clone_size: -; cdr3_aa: CASSSRGGRANQETQYF; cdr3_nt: TGTGCCAGCAGCTCCCGCGGGGGCAGAGCTAACCAAGAGACCCAGTACTTC
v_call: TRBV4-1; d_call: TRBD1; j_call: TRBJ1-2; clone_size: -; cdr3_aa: CASSQDTTGGGYGYTF; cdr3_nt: TGCGCCAGCAGCCAAGATACGACAGGGGGCGGGTATGGCTACACCTTC
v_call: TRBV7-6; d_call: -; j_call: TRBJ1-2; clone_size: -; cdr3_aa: CASSQDWGGGYTF; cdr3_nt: TGTGCCAGCAGCCAAGATTGGGGTGGAGGCTACACCTTC
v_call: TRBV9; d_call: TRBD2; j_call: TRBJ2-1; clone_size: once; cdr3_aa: CASSVGSGGAFEQFF; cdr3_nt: TGTGCCAGCAGCGTAGGTAGCGGGGGGGCCTTCGAGCAGTTCTTC
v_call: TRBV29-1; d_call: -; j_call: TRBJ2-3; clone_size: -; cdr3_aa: CSVEPQNTDTQYF; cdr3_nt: TGCAGCGTTGAACCCCAGAACACAGATACGCAGTATTTT
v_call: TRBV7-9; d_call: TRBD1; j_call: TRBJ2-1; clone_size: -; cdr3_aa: CASSMGQGNEQFF; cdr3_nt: TGTGCCAGCAGTATGGGACAGGGCAATGAGCAGTTCTTC
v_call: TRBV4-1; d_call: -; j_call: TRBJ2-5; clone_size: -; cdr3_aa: CASSQGPVAFGETQYF; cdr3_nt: TGCGCCAGCAGCCAAGGCCCGGTTGCCTTCGGAGAGACCCAGTACTTC
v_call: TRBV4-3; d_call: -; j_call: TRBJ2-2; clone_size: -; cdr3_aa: CASSHPLVGELFF; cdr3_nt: TGCGCCAGCAGCCACCCCCTGGTGGGGGAGCTGTTTTTT
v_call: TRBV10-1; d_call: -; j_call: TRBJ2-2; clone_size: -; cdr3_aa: CASSEPGAPGELFF; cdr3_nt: TGCGCCAGCAGTGAGCCAGGGGCCCCCGGGGAGCTGTTTTTT
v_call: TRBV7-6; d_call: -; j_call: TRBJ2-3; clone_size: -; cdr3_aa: CASSSRWDVDTQYF; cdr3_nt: TGTGCCAGCAGCTCTCGATGGGATGTAGATACGCAGTATTTT
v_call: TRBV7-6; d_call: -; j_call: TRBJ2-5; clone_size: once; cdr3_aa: CASSHLNGPQETQYF; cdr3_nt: TGTGCCAGCAGCCACCTGAACGGCCCCCAAGAGACCCAGTACTTC
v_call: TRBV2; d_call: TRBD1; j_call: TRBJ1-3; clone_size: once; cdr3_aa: CSKRTGAGNTIYF; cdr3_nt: TGCTCCAAAAGGACAGGGGCTGGAAACACCATATATTTT
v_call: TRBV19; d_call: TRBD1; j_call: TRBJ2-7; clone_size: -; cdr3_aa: CASSNTGDHYEQYF; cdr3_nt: TGTGCCAGTAGTAACACAGGGGACCACTACGAGCAGTACTTC
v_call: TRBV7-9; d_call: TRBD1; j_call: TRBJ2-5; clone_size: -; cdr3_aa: CASSLPPDRAQETQYF; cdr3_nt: TGTGCCAGCAGCTTACCCCCGGACAGGGCACAAGAGACCCAGTACTTC
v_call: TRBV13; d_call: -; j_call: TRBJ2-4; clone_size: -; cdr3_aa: CASSLGEGWASGNIQYF; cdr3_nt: TGTGCCAGCAGCTTAGGTGAGGGGTGGGCTTCGGGGAACATTCAGTACTTC
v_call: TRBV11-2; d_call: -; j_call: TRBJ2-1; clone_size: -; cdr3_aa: CASSLAAGNYNEQFF; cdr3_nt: TGTGCCAGCAGCTTAGCGGCAGGGAATTACAATGAGCAGTTCTTC
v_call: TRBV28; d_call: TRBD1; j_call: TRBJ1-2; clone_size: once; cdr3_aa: CASSSQGGFYGYTF; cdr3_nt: TGTGCCAGCAGTTCCCAAGGGGGCTTCTATGGCTACACCTTC
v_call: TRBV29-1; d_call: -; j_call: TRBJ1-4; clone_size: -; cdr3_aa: CSAWDTGYEKLFF; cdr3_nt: TGCAGCGCTTGGGACACCGGGTATGAAAAACTGTTTTTT
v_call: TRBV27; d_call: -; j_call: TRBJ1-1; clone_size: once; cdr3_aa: CASIGGLTHTEAFF; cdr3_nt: TGTGCCAGCATCGGAGGGTTGACGCACACTGAAGCTTTCTTT
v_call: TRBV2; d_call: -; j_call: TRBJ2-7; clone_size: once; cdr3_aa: CASSERSIPKGHYEQYF; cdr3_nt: TGTGCCAGCAGTGAACGGTCAATCCCCAAAGGGCACTACGAGCAGTACTTC
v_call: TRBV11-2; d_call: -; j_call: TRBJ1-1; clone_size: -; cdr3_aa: CASSYPGRGMNTEAFF; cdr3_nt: TGTGCCAGCAGCTACCCGGGCCGAGGAATGAACACTGAAGCTTTCTTT
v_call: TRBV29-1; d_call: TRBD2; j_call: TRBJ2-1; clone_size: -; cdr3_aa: CSVHGTSDLYNEQFF; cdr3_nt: TGCAGCGTCCACGGGACTAGCGATCTCTACAATGAGCAGTTCTTC
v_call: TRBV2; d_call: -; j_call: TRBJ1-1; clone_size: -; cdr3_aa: CASTPLPRGETEAFF; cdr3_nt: TGTGCCAGCACTCCACTCCCTCGGGGTGAGACTGAAGCTTTCTTT
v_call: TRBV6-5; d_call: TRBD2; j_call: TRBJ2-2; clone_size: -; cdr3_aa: CASNILAGKTGELFF; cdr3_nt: TGTGCCAGCAACATTCTAGCGGGAAAGACCGGGGAGCTGTTTTTT
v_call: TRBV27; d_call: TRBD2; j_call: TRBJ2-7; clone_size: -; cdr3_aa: CASSSTSGSYEQYF; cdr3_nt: TGTGCCAGCAGTTCCACTAGCGGGAGTTACGAGCAGTACTTC
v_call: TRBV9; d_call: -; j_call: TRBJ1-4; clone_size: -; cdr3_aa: CASSVGDARRGYSGIRDEKLFF; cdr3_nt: TGTGCCAGCAGCGTAGGAGATGCTCGAAGAGGGTATTCCGGGATACGGGATGAAAAACTGTTTTTT
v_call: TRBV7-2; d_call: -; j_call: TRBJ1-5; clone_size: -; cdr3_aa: CASSFGLNQPQHF; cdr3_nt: TGTGCCAGCAGCTTTGGACTTAATCAGCCCCAGCATTTT
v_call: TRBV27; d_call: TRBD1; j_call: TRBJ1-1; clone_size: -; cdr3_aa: CASSPSQGVDTEAFF; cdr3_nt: TGTGCCAGCAGTCCGTCCCAGGGGGTGGACACTGAAGCTTTCTTT
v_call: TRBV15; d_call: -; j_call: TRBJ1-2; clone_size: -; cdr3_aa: CATSNDLTSRDTF; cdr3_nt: TGTGCCACCAGCAACGACCTCACCTCGAGGGACACCTTC
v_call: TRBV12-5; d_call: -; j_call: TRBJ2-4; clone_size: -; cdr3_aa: CASGPYSSSIAKNIQYF; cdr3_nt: TGTGCTAGTGGTCCGTATAGCTCCTCGATAGCCAAAAACATTCAGTACTTC
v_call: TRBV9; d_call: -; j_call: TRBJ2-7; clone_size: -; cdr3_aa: CASSPLAGSSYEQYF; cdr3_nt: TGTGCCAGCAGCCCTCTGGCGGGGAGCTCCTACGAGCAGTACTTC
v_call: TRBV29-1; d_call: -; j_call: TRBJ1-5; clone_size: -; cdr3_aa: CSVEGANQPQHF; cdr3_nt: TGCAGCGTTGAAGGGGCCAATCAGCCCCAGCATTTT